The 24 T cell receptor beta chains listed next were all sequenced from one sample in a study of blood T cells in healthy people across ages. A J-beta primer mix and a sample-barcoded 5' primer were used in a second PCR of about 7 to 12 cycles. MiXCR was run by TCRdb on the 5' RACE reads, yielding one entry per CDR3 protein. The sample gives roughly 1.5 million distinct CDR3 sequences, around 40% of which show up once; 4% is in the top ten. Sample: blood. These receptors were taken from a young woman in good health.

This chain joins TRBV7-2 and TRBJ2-3; weak D call: TRBD1 (5 bases). The germline V gene encodes CDR1 SGHTA and CDR2 FQGNSA. V lost 5 bases, J lost 5 bases, and 11 bases lay in between. The CDR3 loop spans 13 amino acids. The CDR3 DNA reads as TGTGCCAGCAGCGTCGACAGTGGAGATACGCAGTATTTT. Its protein product is CASSVDSGDTQYF. The full variable domain, in which reference TRBV7-2 and TRBJ2-3 provide the parts outside the CDR3, is GAGVSQSPSNKVTEKGKDVELRCDPISGHTALYWYRQSLGQGLEFLIYFQGNSAPDKSGLPSDRFSAERTGGSVSTLTIQRTQQEDSAVYLCASSVDSGDTQYFGPGTRLTVL.

The J gene is TRBJ1-1, the V gene TRBV20-1, with 10 bases that match TRBD1. The germline V gene encodes CDR1 DFQATT and CDR2 SNEGSKA (reference sequence). The trim removed 7 bases at V and 1 base at J, leaving 9 bases unmatched. The CDR3 totals 15 residues. The CDR3 bases are TGCAGTGAACTGGGACAGGGGAAGTGGAACACTGAAGCTTTCTTT. Protein product: CSELGQGKWNTEAFF.

In the case of this clonotype: Given a much more abundant clone one base away, this may be a read error. The V gene is TRBV20-1, the J gene TRBJ2-3, with 7 positions matching TRBD2. This CDR3 contains 15 residues. With 0 bases clipped from V and 4 bases from J, the junction kept 7 bases outside the gene matches. Germline V gene lookup returns CDR1 DFQATT and CDR2 SNEGSKA (reference sequence). CDR3 in DNA: TGCAGTGCTAGAGATCTGGGACTAACCTCAGATACGCAGTATTTT. Translation gives CSARDLGLTSDTQYF.

This clonotype was detected only once. The chain carries TRBV6-5 and TRBJ1-2; D not resolved. V lost 2 bases and J 4 bases, leaving 8 bases between the germline ends. This CDR3 region has 13 residues. Germline V gene sequence: CDR1 MNHEY, CDR2 SVGAGI. The CDR3 is CASSYNPRYGYTF. The CDR3 coding sequence is TGTGCCAGCAGTTACAACCCCCGCTATGGCTACACCTTC.

The chain carries TRBV29-1 and TRBJ2-3, with D perhaps matching TRBD1 or TRBD2 (6 bases each). This CDR3 has 13 residues. The V end lost 4 bases, the J end lost 6 bases, and 14 bases lay between the germline ends. The germline V gene encodes CDR1 SQVTM and CDR2 ANQGSEA. The CDR3 protein is CSVARGGKDTQYF. CDR3 sequence (DNA): TGCAGCGTTGCCAGGGGCGGGAAGGATACGCAGTATTTT.

J is TRBJ2-5 and V is TRBV6-5; D perhaps matches TRBD1 (6 bases). The CDR3 loop spans 14 amino acids. Trimming took off 5 bases at V and 0 bases at J, with 10 bases between the two ends. Germline CDR1 MNHEY, CDR2 SVGAGI. The CDR3 loop reads CASSPGQNQETQYF. The CDR3 DNA follows: TGTGCCAGCAGTCCGGGACAAAACCAAGAGACCCAGTACTTC.

This clonotype was found many times. The chain couples TRBV29-1 to TRBJ2-7; 11 bases align to TRBD2. The J segment lost 1 base and the V segment lost 4 bases, leaving 0 bases of the junction unmatched. Germline lookup yields CDR1 SQVTM and CDR2 ANQGSEA. This CDR3 has 13 residues. The CDR3 here is CSVGTSGSYEQYF. CDR3 DNA sequence: TGCAGCGTTGGGACTAGCGGGTCCTACGAGCAGTACTTC.

The gene calls are TRBV7-9 and TRBJ1-3; D ambiguous. Trimming removed 1 base from V and 1 base from J, with 5 bases in between. The CDR3 has 14 amino acids. CDR1 SEHNR and CDR2 FQNEAQ come from the germline V gene (reference sequence). In DNA form, the CDR3 reads TGTGCCAGCAGCTTAGTCTATTCTGGAAACACCATATATTTT. This encodes CASSLVYSGNTIYF. Full variable domain (rest looked up from reference TRBV7-9 and TRBJ1-3): DTGVSQNPRHKITKRGQNVTFRCDPISEHNRLYWYRQTLGQGPEFLTYFQNEAQLEKSRLLSDRFSAERPKGSFSTLEIQRTEQGDSAMYLCASSLVYSGNTIYFGEGSWLTVV.

CDR3 residues: CASSLESGFNQPQHF. The CDR3 DNA follows: TGCGCCAGCAGCTTGGAGTCAGGGTTTAATCAGCCCCAGCATTTT. The V call is TRBV5-1, the J call TRBJ1-5, with D perhaps TRBD1 (5 bases). The V gene's germline CDR1 is SGHRS and CDR2 YFSETQ. V lost 0 bases and J 4 bases, leaving 11 bases between the germline ends. This CDR3 spans 15 amino acids.

The J gene is TRBJ2-7, the V gene TRBV29-1; 8 bases align to TRBD1. Germline V gene sequence: CDR1 SQVTM, CDR2 ANQGSEA. CDR3 length equals 17 residues. The V segment lost 1 base and the J segment 7 bases; nucleotides outside the gene matches: 18. The CDR3 DNA reads TGCAGCGTTGAAGGGACCTCTGGGACAGGAGTTTTTTGGGAGCAGTACTTC. This gives the protein CSVEGTSGTGVFWEQYF.

This clonotype was seen just once. The chain recombines TRBV6-1 with TRBJ1-1; D is unresolved. This CDR3 is built from 14 residues. V shed 2 bases and J shed 4 bases, with 11 bases lying between them. Germline V gives CDR1 MNHNS, CDR2 SASEGT. The CDR3, as DNA: TGTGCCAGCAGTGAACTAGCCTCGGCCACTGAAGCTTTCTTT. It is translated as CASSELASATEAFF.

The CDR3 DNA reads as TGCAGTGCTAGAGATGCTGGTAGCGGGAGTAGCTCCTACAATGAGCAGTTCTTC. Residues: CSARDAGSGSSSYNEQFF. The rearrangement links TRBV20-1 to TRBJ2-1, with 9 bases fitting TRBD2. The CDR3 is made up of 18 amino acids. The germline gives CDR1 DFQATT, CDR2 SNEGSKA (reference sequence). V was clipped by 0 bases and J by 0 bases; unmatched bases: 9.

This sequence joins TRBV4-2 and TRBJ2-7; 7 bases map to TRBD2. The trim removed 8 bases at V and 4 bases at J, leaving 8 bases unmatched. This CDR3 contains 13 residues. CDR1 and CDR2 from the germline V gene are LGHNA and YNFKEQ. The CDR3 nucleotides are TGTGCCAGCCGAGGCGGGAGAGATTACGAGCAGTACTTC. This gives the protein CASRGGRDYEQYF.

V is TRBV6-5 and J is TRBJ2-7; possibly TRBD1 for D (6 bases). The CDR3 contains 14 residues. Germline CDR1 and CDR2: MNHEY and SVGAGI. V was cut by 6 bases and J by 1 base, with 13 bases left in between. The DNA of the CDR3 is TGTGCCAGCAGGGGGGCTTCGGATTCCTACGAGCAGTACTTC. It yields the protein CASRGASDSYEQYF.

V and J are TRBV5-1 and TRBJ1-1; D ambiguous. CDR1 and CDR2 (germline): SGHRS, YFSETQ. V was shortened by 4 bases and J by 5 bases, with 15 bases between the two germline ends. CDR3 length equals 14 residues. The CDR3, as DNA: TGCGCCAGCAGCCCCAGTGGATCGTGGACTGAAGCTTTCTTT. Protein: CASSPSGSWTEAFF.

The V and J genes are TRBV18 and TRBJ2-3; possible D gene TRBD1, 5 bases. Trimming removed 8 bases at V and 1 base at J, with 16 bases between. Per the germline V gene, CDR1 is KGHSH and CDR2 is LQKENI. The CDR3 extends over 15 amino acids. The CDR3 region has the DNA TGTGCCAGCCGGCGCCGGACAAGTCGCACAGATACGCAGTATTTT. Translation: CASRRRTSRTDTQYF.

The rearrangement uses TRBV20-1 and TRBJ1-6, with D unresolved. Germline assignment: CDR1 DFQATT and CDR2 SNEGSKA (reference sequence). Between the trimmed V and J ends, which lost 3 bases and 9 bases, there was a span of 12 bases. There are 13 residues in the CDR3. The CDR3 loop reads CSASLDKFSPLHF. The CDR3 bases are TGCAGTGCTAGTTTAGACAAGTTTTCACCCCTCCACTTT.

CDR3 loop: CASSQSQVETQYF. The CDR3 DNA sequence: TGTGCCAGCAGCCAAAGCCAGGTGGAGACCCAGTACTTC. The V and J genes are TRBV14 and TRBJ2-5; D gene unclear. Looked up from germline, CDR1 is SGHDN and CDR2 is FVKESK. The V and J ends lost 2 bases and 5 bases respectively, with 9 bases between them. The CDR3 consists of 13 residues.

This clonotype was observed a handful of times. The V call is TRBV3-1, the J call TRBJ1-5; no clear D gene. Germline V gene sequence: CDR1 LGHDT, CDR2 YNNKEL (reference sequence). Trimming stripped 1 base from V and 2 bases from J, with 9 bases between. CDR3 size: 15 residues. This CDR3 is CASSQGGTGNQPQHF. Here the CDR3 DNA reads TGTGCCAGCAGCCAAGGTGGCACAGGCAATCAGCCCCAGCATTTT. The full variable domain, in which reference TRBV3-1 and TRBJ1-5 provide the parts outside the CDR3, is DTAVSQTPKYLVTQMGNDKSIKCEQNLGHDTMYWYKQDSKKFLKIMFSYNNKELIINETVPNRFSPKSPDKAHLNLHINSLELGDSAVYFCASSQGGTGNQPQHFGDGTRLSIL.

This clonotype has a handful of counts. The V and J genes are TRBV3-1 and TRBJ1-2; no reliable D call. The V and J ends lost 1 base and 6 bases respectively, with 6 bases between them. The CDR3 loop spans 12 amino acids. Looked up from germline, CDR1 is LGHDT and CDR2 is YNNKEL (reference sequence). The CDR3 region has the DNA TGTGCCAGCAGCCAAGGTCCGGATGGCTACACCTTC. Residues: CASSQGPDGYTF. Filled out from reference TRBV3-1 and TRBJ1-2, the complete variable domain reads DTAVSQTPKYLVTQMGNDKSIKCEQNLGHDTMYWYKQDSKKFLKIMFSYNNKELIINETVPNRFSPKSPDKAHLNLHINSLELGDSAVYFCASSQGPDGYTFGSGTRLTVV.

This clonotype was observed at least ten times. The V and J genes are TRBV7-8 and TRBJ2-5, with a weak D call TRBD2 (5 bases). Per germline, CDR1 SGHVS and CDR2 FQNEAQ. This CDR3 comprises 13 residues. The V end lost 8 bases, the J end lost 2 bases, and 12 bases lay between the germline ends. CDR3: CASSGVYQETQYF. DNA of the CDR3: TGTGCCAGCTCCGGGGTCTATCAAGAGACCCAGTACTTC.

The genes are TRBV29-1 and TRBJ1-1, with a tentative D call TRBD1 (6 bases). The CDR3 has 14 amino acids. CDR1 is SQVTM, CDR2 ANQGSEA, per germline. The V gene lost 5 bases and the J gene lost 3 bases, with 16 bases spanning the gap. CDR3 sequence: CSVYKQGRYTEAFF. CDR3 bases: TGCAGCGTTTATAAACAGGGACGGTACACTGAAGCTTTCTTT.

The chain links TRBV28 to TRBJ2-3, with D tentatively TRBD2 (5 bases). Germline lookup yields CDR1 MDHEN and CDR2 SYDVKM. The CDR3 totals 14 residues. Trimming stripped 6 bases from V and 6 bases from J, with 16 bases between. CDR3 region: CASRVLGFLDTQYF. CDR3 coding DNA: TGTGCCAGCAGAGTACTAGGGTTCTTGGATACGCAGTATTTT.

The chain is built from TRBV27 and TRBJ2-1, with 8 bases matching TRBD2. The CDR3 runs to 16 residues. The germline V gene encodes CDR1 MNHEY and CDR2 SMNVEV (reference sequence). The ends lost 3 bases at V and 3 bases at J; junction bases unmatched: 7. The CDR3 DNA sequence: TGTGCCAGCAGTTTGTATCGAGCGGGGGACTACAATGAGCAGTTCTTC. Protein product: CASSLYRAGDYNEQFF.